The 3 T cell receptor beta chains in this list originate from one sample, sequenced in a study of blood T cells in healthy people across ages. Primers used in a second PCR of roughly 6 to 11 cycles were a sample-barcoded 5' primer and a J-beta primer mix. A single record per CDR3 protein comes from TCRdb applying MiXCR to the 5' RACE reads. The sample comprises around 500,000 distinct CDR3 sequences, about 26% of which are singletons, and approximately 3.6% rests with the top ten. The same data also went into a second study, on T cells of mothers and their children.

The sample was blood. Receptor source: a boy between 2 and 10 years old in good health.

The sample holds a few counts of this clonotype. Germline and junction disagree at one end, which may indicate a read error. The chain carries TRBV7-6 and TRBJ1-5; no firm D call. Germline CDR1 reads SGHVS; CDR2 reads FNYEAQ. The CDR3 is made up of 15 amino acids. The CDR3 coding sequence is TGTGCCAGCAGCTTAGGGGGTACCGGCAATCAGCCCCAACATTTT. It encodes CASSLGGTGNQPQHF.

There are a few counts of this clonotype. The rearrangement joins TRBV5-6 to TRBJ2-7; 10 bases fit TRBD2. This CDR3 is 17 amino acids long. Unmatched junction bases numbered 12, after V lost 4 bases and J lost 2 bases. The V gene's germline CDR1 is SGHDT and CDR2 YYEEEE. The CDR3 DNA is TGTGCCAGCAGCCCGAACTCGGCTAGCGGGGGCCCCTACGAGCAGTACTTC. This translates into CASSPNSASGGPYEQYF.

The sample holds a few counts of this clonotype. The chain employs TRBV6-6 and TRBJ2-1; 12 bases match TRBD1. Germline-derived CDR1 and CDR2 are MNHNY and SVGAGI (reference sequence). The trim removed 6 bases at V and 6 bases at J, leaving 9 bases unmatched. The CDR3 is 16 amino acids. Here the CDR3 DNA reads TGTGCCAGCAGCCTTATTTGGGACAGGGGGCCCAATGAGCAGTTCTTC. This sequence encodes CASSLIWDRGPNEQFF.